The 28 T cell receptor beta chains in this list originate from one sample, sequenced in a study of ipilimumab plus nivolumab after autologous stem cell transplantation. Only in-frame clones appear in the TCRdb table, and some are missing; sequencing was by immunoSEQ multiplex PCR. There are roughly 86,000 clones in the sample; more than 80% occur only once, and about 2.2% lies in the top ten. The material sequenced was PBMCs, taken in a trial of ipilimumab plus nivolumab as post-transplant consolidation. The receptors here all came from a male donor with diffuse large B-cell lymphoma.

The chain employs TRBV11-3 and TRBJ2-2; D may be TRBD1 (6 bases). The V and J ends lost 7 bases and 0 bases respectively, with 6 bases between them. From germline, CDR1 is SGHNT and CDR2 YENEEA. This CDR3 has 13 residues. DNA of the CDR3: TGTGCCAGCAAGGGGGCGAACACCGGGGAGCTGTTTTTT. It translates to CASKGANTGELFF. Using reference TRBV11-3 and TRBJ2-2 for the parts outside the CDR3, the full variable domain is EAGVVQSPRYKIIEKKQPVAFWCNPISGHNTLYWYLQNLGQGPELLIRYENEEAVDDSQLPKDRFSAERLKGVDSTLKIQPAELGDSAVYLCASKGANTGELFFGEGSRLTVL.

A single count supports this clone. The gene calls are TRBV7-9 and TRBJ1-2; D not resolved. The CDR3 runs to 14 residues. V was trimmed by 1 base and J by 6 bases, leaving 12 bases between them. Germline V CDR1 and CDR2: SEHNR, FQNEAQ (reference sequence). This CDR3 reads CASSLGRSIHGYTF. In DNA, the CDR3 is TGTGCCAGCAGCTTAGGGAGAAGTATCCATGGCTACACCTTC.

The V and J genes are TRBV7-9 and TRBJ2-5; D is ambiguous. V was pared by 2 bases and J by 5 bases, with 15 bases between. The germline V gene has CDR1 SEHNR and CDR2 FQNEAQ (reference sequence). This CDR3 comprises 15 residues. CDR3: CASSLTDIRAETQYF. CDR3 bases: TGTGCCAGCAGCTTAACTGACATCCGAGCTGAGACCCAGTACTTC.

The gene calls are TRBV30 and TRBJ2-5, with 8 bases identical to TRBD2. V was clipped by 3 bases and J by 5 bases; unmatched bases: 8. The germline gives CDR1 GTSNPN, CDR2 SVGIG (reference sequence). This CDR3 is built from 14 residues. Here the CDR3 reads CAWSAGLGDETQYF. The CDR3 region has the DNA TGTGCCTGGAGCGCGGGACTAGGTGACGAGACCCAGTACTTC. The full variable domain, completed using reference TRBV30 and TRBJ2-5, is SQTIHQWPATLVQPVGSPLSLECTVEGTSNPNLYWYRQAAGRGLQLLFYSVGIGQISSEVPQNLSASRPQDRQFILSSKKLLLSDSGFYLCAWSAGLGDETQYFGPGTRLLVL.

This chain joins TRBV25-1 and TRBJ2-2; D is uncertain. Trimming took 7 bases from V and 2 from J, leaving 8 bases between them. The CDR3 loop spans 13 amino acids. Germline V gene sequence: CDR1 MGHDK, CDR2 SYGVNS. CDR3 protein: CASKMTNTGELFF. CDR3 nucleotides: TGTGCCAGCAAGATGACCAACACCGGGGAGCTGTTTTTT. Filled out from reference TRBV25-1 and TRBJ2-2, the complete variable domain reads EADIYQTPRYLVIGTGKKITLECSQTMGHDKMYWYQQDPGMELHLIHYSYGVNSTEKGDLSSESTVSRIRTEHFPLTLESARPSHTSQYLCASKMTNTGELFFGEGSRLTVL.

CDR3 nucleotide sequence: TGTGCCAGCAGCCGACTAGCGGGGACCCTCAATGAGCAGTTCTTC. This gives the protein CASSRLAGTLNEQFF. The chain carries TRBV4-2 and TRBJ2-1; 11 nucleotides match TRBD2. The ends lost 4 bases at V and 6 bases at J; junction bases unmatched: 5. Germline lookup yields CDR1 LGHNA and CDR2 YNFKEQ. The CDR3 is 15 residues long.

In this sample, this clone turned up once. V usage is TRBV7-6 and J usage is TRBJ2-1; 7 bases are shared with TRBD1. Germline V gene lookup returns CDR1 SGHVS and CDR2 FNYEAQ. With 1 base clipped from V and 4 bases from J, the junction kept 7 bases outside the gene matches. CDR3 length: 16 amino acids. CDR3 nucleotide sequence: TGTGCCAGCAGCTTAGACAGGGGTGGTGGGTACAATGAGCAGTTCTTC. Translating gives CASSLDRGGGYNEQFF.

The gene calls are TRBV6-5 and TRBJ1-4; 9 bases are a match to TRBD1. The length of the CDR3 is 14 residues. The germline V gene encodes CDR1 MNHEY and CDR2 SVGAGI. Trimming cost V 0 bases and J 8 bases; bases outside gene matches: 1. CDR3 sequence: CASSYSDRGEKLFF. The CDR3 coding sequence is TGTGCCAGCAGTTACTCCGACAGGGGGGAAAAACTGTTTTTT.

The V gene is TRBV2, the J gene TRBJ2-1, with no clear D. Looked up from germline, CDR1 is SNHLY and CDR2 is FYNNEI. This CDR3 has 13 amino acids. V was clipped by 4 bases and J by 8 bases, with 12 bases between them. Here the CDR3 reads CASSVVGSDEQFF. The CDR3 DNA sequence: TGTGCCAGCAGTGTTGTGGGTAGTGATGAGCAGTTCTTC.

The chain links TRBV7-2 to TRBJ1-1; D is possibly TRBD1 (6 bases). Trimming left V 5 bases short and J 5 bases short, with 15 bases between. The length of the CDR3 is 14 residues. Per the germline V gene, CDR1 is SGHTA and CDR2 is FQGNSA. The chain's CDR3 is CASSPAGRGTEAFF. The CDR3 nucleotides read TGTGCCAGCAGCCCGGCGGGGAGGGGGACTGAAGCTTTCTTT.

CDR3 protein: CASSAQHTGELFF. The DNA of the CDR3 is TGTGCCAGCAGCGCACAGCATACCGGGGAGCTGTTTTTT. The chain carries TRBV7-3 and TRBJ2-2; D not resolved. The CDR3 length is 13 residues. V lost 5 bases and J 5 bases, leaving 9 bases between the germline ends. Germline V lookup: CDR1 SGHTA, CDR2 FQGTGA.

This clone was seen a single time. The chain links TRBV6-1 to TRBJ1-2; weak D call: TRBD1 (5 bases). The CDR3 is made up of 15 amino acids. V was clipped by 0 bases and J by 4 bases, with 12 bases between them. From germline, CDR1 is MNHNS and CDR2 SASEGT. The CDR3 here is CASSEASQGTYGYTF. For the CDR3, the DNA is TGTGCCAGCAGTGAAGCTTCGCAGGGAACCTATGGCTACACCTTC.

The chain is built from TRBV6-1 and TRBJ2-3; no clear D gene. The CDR3 is made up of 12 amino acids. The germline CDR1 and CDR2 sequences are MNHNS and SASEGT. V lost 9 bases to trimming and J lost 2 bases, with 9 bases between them. CDR3 protein: CASSPNTDTQYF. DNA for the CDR3: TGTGCCAGTTCCCCTAACACAGATACGCAGTATTTT.

The chain carries TRBV5-1 and TRBJ2-5; TRBD2 matches 10 bases. After removal of 0 bases from V and 5 bases from J, the junction contained 4 bases not matched to a gene. This CDR3 comprises 15 residues. CDR1 and CDR2 (germline): SGHRS, YFSETQ. The CDR3 reads CASSLAAGGPETQYF. The CDR3 DNA is TGCGCCAGCAGCTTGGCAGCGGGGGGGCCGGAGACCCAGTACTTC.

The chain recombines TRBV9 with TRBJ1-5; no definite D call. This CDR3 has 15 amino acids. The germline V gene has CDR1 SGDLS and CDR2 YYNGEE. Trimming removed 3 bases from V and 6 bases from J, with 16 bases in between. The CDR3 bases are TGTGCCAGCAGCGAGGGTGGTGGCGGATCTCAGCCCCAGCATTTT. Protein: CASSEGGGGSQPQHF.

This chain links TRBV2 with TRBJ1-1, with D unresolved. The CDR3 is made up of 14 amino acids. CDR1 and CDR2 (germline): SNHLY, FYNNEI. Trimming left V 5 bases short and J 0 bases short, with 10 bases between. CDR3 residues: CASSSDVVNTEAFF. The DNA of the CDR3 is TGTGCCAGCAGTTCCGACGTTGTGAACACTGAAGCTTTCTTT. The variable domain in full, with the rest retrieved from reference TRBV2 and TRBJ1-1, is EPEVTQTPSHQVTQMGQEVILRCVPISNHLYFYWYRQILGQKVEFLVSFYNNEISEKSEIFDDQFSVERPDGSNFTLKIRSTKLEDSAMYFCASSSDVVNTEAFFGQGTRLTVV.

CDR3 amino acids: CASSEWGTGANQPQHF. The CDR3 coding sequence is TGTGCCAGCAGTGAGTGGGGGACAGGGGCCAATCAGCCCCAGCATTTT. The J gene is TRBJ1-5, the V gene TRBV2; 10 nucleotides align to TRBD1. CDR1 is SNHLY, CDR2 FYNNEI, per germline. V lost 3 bases and J lost 3; bases outside the gene matches: 5. The CDR3 length is 16 residues. The full variable domain, completed using reference TRBV2 and TRBJ1-5, is EPEVTQTPSHQVTQMGQEVILRCVPISNHLYFYWYRQILGQKVEFLVSFYNNEISEKSEIFDDQFSVERPDGSNFTLKIRSTKLEDSAMYFCASSEWGTGANQPQHFGDGTRLSIL.

The chain couples TRBV6-1 to TRBJ1-2; D remains unclear. The germline CDR1 and CDR2 sequences are MNHNS and SASEGT. This CDR3 spans 15 amino acids. The V end lost 6 bases, the J end lost 4 bases, and 18 bases lay between the germline ends. CDR3 DNA: TGTGCCAGCAGCAAACTAGTGCCAGGTGCCTATGGCTACACCTTC. This encodes CASSKLVPGAYGYTF.

The chain is built from TRBV6-1 and TRBJ1-5, with D perhaps TRBD1 (5 bases). Germline V gene sequence: CDR1 MNHNS, CDR2 SASEGT. This CDR3 spans 14 amino acids. Between the trimmed V and J ends, which lost 2 bases and 7 bases, there was a span of 12 bases. CDR3 sequence (DNA): TGTGCCAGCAGTGAAACGGGGCCGGAGCAGCCCCAGCATTTT. The encoded protein is CASSETGPEQPQHF.

The chain is built from TRBV4-1 and TRBJ1-2; D ambiguous. Germline lookup yields CDR1 MGHRA and CDR2 YSYEKL. Trimming took 5 bases from V and 5 from J, leaving 15 bases between them. CDR3 size: 14 residues. CDR3 protein: CASSEATGLYGYTF. DNA for the CDR3: TGCGCCAGCAGCGAAGCAACCGGATTATATGGCTACACCTTC.

This clone was counted only a few times. CDR3 nucleotides: TGTGCCAGCAGCCGAGGACTGACCACCGGGGAGCTGTTTTTT. Protein sequence: CASSRGLTTGELFF. The V gene is TRBV4-2, the J gene TRBJ2-2; D might be TRBD2 (5 bases). Between the trimmed V and J ends, which lost 4 bases and 4 bases, there was a span of 10 bases. The CDR3 is 14 amino acids. The V gene's germline CDR1 is LGHNA and CDR2 YNFKEQ.

The chain links TRBV19 to TRBJ2-1, with 10 bases fitting TRBD1. Germline V CDR1 and CDR2: LNHDA, SQIVND (reference sequence). The CDR3 spans 14 residues. V lost 7 bases and J lost 9; bases outside the gene matches: 9. Here the CDR3 reads CASTTGTGAGEQFF. DNA for the CDR3: TGTGCCAGTACGACCGGGACAGGGGCTGGTGAGCAGTTCTTC.

V and J are TRBV7-6 and TRBJ2-2; unclear D gene. The germline V and J ends were trimmed by 5 bases and 1 base, with 5 bases remaining between them. CDR3 length: 13 amino acids. CDR1 SGHVS and CDR2 FNYEAQ come from the germline V gene. CDR3 nucleotides: TGTGCCAGCAGCGTTAGGAACACCGGGGAGCTGTTTTTT. It codes for CASSVRNTGELFF.

Concerning this clone: Relative to the germline gene, one junction end is altered; a read error may explain this. The V call is TRBV30, the J call TRBJ1-5; D call uncertain. This CDR3 region has 11 residues. Germline-derived CDR1 and CDR2 are GTSNPN and SVGIG (reference sequence). The CDR3 sequence: CAWSSYHRGDF. As DNA, the CDR3 is TGTGCCTGGAGCAGTTATCACCGTGGAGATTTT.

The chain has TRBV7-9 and TRBJ2-5; a weak D match, TRBD2 (7 bases). Germline CDR1 is SEHNR and CDR2 is FQNEAQ (reference sequence). The CDR3 length is 12 residues. The V and J ends lost 8 bases and 3 bases respectively, with 10 bases between them. The CDR3 spells CASGGAEETQYF. DNA for the CDR3: TGTGCCAGCGGGGGGGCCGAAGAGACCCAGTACTTC.

The chain is built from TRBV4-1 and TRBJ2-6; TRBD1 matches at 9 bases. Losses at the gene ends were 0 bases for V and 2 bases for J; bases not matched to a gene: 11. The CDR3 totals 20 residues. From germline, CDR1 is MGHRA and CDR2 YSYEKL. The CDR3 here is CASSQELPDRGAPGANVLTF. The CDR3 DNA reads TGCGCCAGCAGCCAAGAACTCCCGGACAGGGGTGCTCCTGGGGCCAACGTCCTGACTTTC.

The chain has TRBV7-8 and TRBJ2-7; 7 bases match TRBD1. This CDR3 is built from 16 residues. Germline lookup yields CDR1 SGHVS and CDR2 FQNEAQ. After removal of 6 bases from V and 1 base from J, the junction contained 12 bases not matched to a gene. The CDR3 is CASSLKRQGWSYEQYF. In DNA, the CDR3 is TGTGCCAGCAGTCTCAAACGACAGGGATGGTCCTACGAGCAGTACTTC.

The chain uses TRBV6-6 and TRBJ1-2; TRBD1 is a possible D gene (5 bases). There are 13 residues in the CDR3. The V and J ends lost 7 bases and 6 bases respectively, with 15 bases between them. From germline, CDR1 is MNHNY and CDR2 SVGAGI (reference sequence). DNA of the CDR3: TGTGCCAGCACCCCCGTGGACACCCATGGCTACACCTTC. Protein sequence: CASTPVDTHGYTF.